This TCR beta chain was documented in a study of T cell responses to AZD1222 COVID-19 vaccine (TCRdb year 2021). Turning to the overall study: A total of 233 trial participants underwent TCR sequencing, of whom some 200 had received two doses of AZD1222 and 26 had received two doses of the MenACWY control vaccine. Trial participants were enrolled by age into 18-55, 56-69 and 70-plus year subgroups, with around 140, 26 and 57 TCR-sequenced participants respectively.

The CDR3 has 13 amino acids, counting the end cysteine and phenylalanine. The sequence is cut down to CDR3 DNA, 39 bases in frame from base 1. The CDR3 regions of human TCRbeta chains were analyzed by immunosequencing. The study's processing was this. Repertoire TCRs were checked for matches against a reference library of SARS-CoV-2-specific TCRs that had been generated using the MIRA antigen-specificity platform. Breadth was defined as the fraction of unique TCRs that were SARS-CoV-2-associated. Depth was defined as the fraction of total T cells that were SARS-CoV-2-associated. Using the MIRA data, every spike-specific TCR was mapped to the spike region that the TCR reacted to and assigned to either a CD4 or a CD8 class. Log10-transformed breadth and depth values were compared by one-way ANOVA with Sidak's multiple comparisons tests. Drawn from immuneACCESS, this table holds only the in-frame rearrangements with V and J called that TCRdb kept. Clones are partly lost; checked studies trace under half to an unresolved V gene and leave the rest unexplained. V and J calls and clone size are as listed in that table; D and trimming were resolved from the DNA. The sample table holds about 120,000 clones, of which approximately 94% were seen once. The ten top clones hold about 3% of the sample.

About this clone itself: Its recognized antigen is unknown. Per-nucleotide qualities are absent, and no much larger clonotype sits a single base away.

In light of the paper, this sample's time point label describes: about 28 days (+/-7) after the second vaccine dose. AZD1222 recipients given second doses at about 4 weeks or at about 12 weeks were pooled, since spike-specific TCR depth and breadth were not found to differ between the two schedules. The vaccinee samples were drawn from two UK trials, COV001 and COV002, one of which was a single-blind randomized controlled phase 2/3 trial testing AZD1222 (ChAdOx1 nCoV-19) in healthy adults. Trial participant PBMC samples were collected at day 0 and day 28 after the second dose for TCRbeta chain sequencing. General findings and caveats noted by the study authors: Only 5 to 7 AZD1222 recipients were SARS-CoV-2 seropositive at baseline, limiting conclusions about previously exposed vaccinees. Epitopes outside the regions mutated in the B.1.351 and B.1.1.7 variants were reportedly recognized by nearly half of the unique spike-specific TCRs. The 56-69-year group was small, and its depth increase did not reach significance, likely because of low power. Because no samples from the day 14 peak response were available, repertoires could be characterized only after the peak T cell response. Participants were mostly white British, with more females than males. The authors suggested clonal diversity may have been underestimated. The whole spike protein was spanned by vaccine-associated CD4 TCRs, and dominant responses were seen in regions 160-218 and 743-854. A significant rise in spike-specific TCR breadth and depth was observed after two AZD1222 doses relative to day 0 and relative to MenACWY recipients.

The rearranged segments are TRBV21-1 and TRBJ1-1. TRBV21-1 is a recognized pseudogene. The clonotype originates from an adult who received the AZD1222 COVID-19 vaccine. The sample here was peripheral blood, taken 28 days after the second AZD1222 dose. The CDR3 region: CASSKQMWTEAFF. DNA sequence: TGTGCCAGCAGCAAACAAATGTGGACTGAAGCTTTCTTT.